The 7 T cell receptor beta chains below were found in one sample sequenced in a study of T cell repertoires in cytomegalovirus infection. Each CDR3 protein gets one entry after TCRdb re-called the reads with MiXCR. The table includes some 180,000 distinct CDR3 sequences, about 18% detected once. Sequencing was carried out using CD8+ T cells from PBMCs. The receptors stem from a human donor in good health (CMV status not recorded). Some clones in this sample may be carry-over from other donors' samples.

In its sample, this clonotype was seen a few times. This chain uses TRBV6-2 or TRBV6-3 with TRBJ2-7; TRBD2 might be the D (5 bases). Germline values: CDR1 MNHEY, CDR2 SVGEGT. This CDR3 has 10 amino acids. Deletions cut 10 bases from V and 6 bases from J, with 10 bases between. The CDR3 spells CATGRGEQYF. The CDR3 DNA reads TGTGCCACCGGACGGGGCGAGCAGTACTTC.

The chain combines TRBV4-1 with TRBJ2-1; 12 bases align to TRBD2. J was trimmed by 2 bases and V by 2 bases; bases with no gene match: 13. This CDR3 region has 20 residues. Germline lookup yields CDR1 MGHRA and CDR2 YSYEKL. The chain's CDR3 is CASSQFPARSSGGAYNEQFF. CDR3 DNA sequence: TGCGCCAGCAGCCAATTCCCCGCCCGGTCTAGCGGGGGGGCCTACAATGAGCAGTTCTTC.

The V gene is TRBV7-2, the J gene TRBJ1-6, with D perhaps matching TRBD1 (5 bases). CDR3 length: 17 residues. V was trimmed by 2 bases and J by 8 bases, leaving 19 bases between them. Germline CDR1 is SGHTA and CDR2 is FQGNSA. The CDR3 DNA reads TGTACCAGCAGCTTATATGGGACCCGGGTTTCGGATTCACCCCTCCACTTT. It specifies CTSSLYGTRVSDSPLHF. The complete variable domain, with remaining parts taken from reference TRBV7-2 and TRBJ1-6, reads GAGVSQSPSNKVTEKGKDVELRCDPISGHTALYWYRQSLGQGLEFLIYFQGNSAPDKSGLPSDRFSAERTGGSVSTLTIQRTQQEDSAVYLCTSSLYGTRVSDSPLHFGNGTRLTVT.

This clonotype was recorded a few times. The chain couples TRBV7-8 to TRBJ2-1; 8 bases agree with TRBD2. Germline values: CDR1 SGHVS, CDR2 FQNEAQ. V lost 2 bases and J lost 5; bases outside the gene matches: 8. CDR3 length: 16 residues. CDR3 sequence: CASSLLWRGVHNEQFF. DNA of the CDR3: TGTGCCAGCAGCTTATTATGGCGGGGGGTACACAATGAGCAGTTCTTC.

The chain employs TRBV5-1 and TRBJ2-1; D call uncertain. V lost 2 bases, J lost 10 bases, and 13 bases lay in between. Germline V lookup: CDR1 SGHRS, CDR2 YFSETQ. This CDR3 comprises 13 residues. DNA of the CDR3: TGCGCCAGCAGCTTCCCAAGATCGACAGAGCAGTTCTTC. It encodes CASSFPRSTEQFF.

CDR3 sequence (DNA): TGTGCCAGCAGCGCAAAGGGTTACGAGCAGTACTTC. It is translated as CASSAKGYEQYF. This chain joins TRBV7-6 and TRBJ2-7; D gene unclear. Germline V gene lookup returns CDR1 SGHVS and CDR2 FNYEAQ. Trimming removed 5 bases from V and 4 bases from J, with 9 bases in between. The CDR3 runs to 12 residues.

This chain uses TRBV7-9 with TRBJ2-7; D gene unclear. Germline CDR1 reads SEHNR; CDR2 reads FQNEAQ (reference sequence). This CDR3 has 13 residues. V lost 4 bases, J lost 4 bases, and 11 bases lay in between. CDR3 in DNA: TGTGCCAGCAGCTCCCGGGCCGAATACGAGCAGTACTTC. Translating it yields CASSSRAEYEQYF.